This entry concerns a single TCR beta chain. Germline CDR1 and CDR2: ENHRY and SYGVKD. Trimming removed 2 bases at V and 2 bases at J, with 10 bases between. The CDR3 runs 14 residues. The sample is drawn from a study of patients and donors after allogeneic stem cell transplantation. Via MiXCR, TCRdb re-called the RT-PCR reads, giving one row per CDR3 protein. The data contain some 92,000 distinct CDR3 sequences, 48% of them seen just once; the ten biggest clones take up approximately 60%. The V gene is TRBV10-3, the J gene TRBJ2-7, with D perhaps TRBD1 (5 bases). The TCR was taken from a human donor who was either an allogeneic HSCT recipient or a stem cell or donor lymphocyte infusion donor (not recorded which). It is not recorded whose cells these are; they may come from a transplant donor. Sample: blood, either unsorted or a sorted T cell fraction (not recorded which). The CDR3 is CAISEGQGPYEQYF. CDR3 nucleotides: TGTGCCATCAGTGAGGGCCAGGGCCCCTACGAGCAGTACTTC.